This TCR beta chain stems from a study of T cell responses to AZD1222 COVID-19 vaccine. Data came from immunoSEQ multiplex PCR; TCRdb stores just in-frame clones and leaves some out. The data show some 99,000 clones, 88% seen once. On this clone: Its target is not known.

Study-level findings and limits: Females outnumbered males among donors, who were mostly white British; clonal diversity was possibly underestimated. Sampled repertoires all dated from after the peak T cell response.

This specimen was peripheral blood, taken 28 days after the second AZD1222 dose. The sequence was obtained from an adult who received the AZD1222 COVID-19 vaccine.

CDR3 nucleotides: TGTGCCACCAGCAGAGCGGTGGGAGGGCCGAGTAACGAGCAGTACTTC. This gives the protein CATSRAVGGPSNEQYF. This chain connects TRBV15 to TRBJ2-7, with 7 bases lining up with TRBD2. This CDR3 spans 16 amino acids. Trimming took 1 base from V and 5 from J; bases not matched to a gene: 11. Germline V gives CDR1 LNHNV, CDR2 YYDKDF (reference sequence).